Here is one T cell receptor beta chain with its context. TCRdb's table, derived via immunoSEQ multiplex PCR, lists solely in-frame clones and lacks some. Of 120,000 or so clones in the sample, 87% were seen once. The sample belongs to a study of control samples from healthy donors and cancer patients. Unmatched junction bases numbered 4, after V lost 4 bases and J lost 7 bases. The CDR3 contains 13 residues. In germline, CDR1 is MNHEY, CDR2 SMNVEV (reference sequence). The material sequenced was blood. This receptor was identified in a man aged 55 to 70 in good health. The chain couples TRBV27 to TRBJ1-1, with 9 bases identical to TRBD1. The CDR3 spells CASSYGTGNEAFF. In nucleotides, the CDR3 is TGTGCCAGCAGTTACGGGACAGGGAATGAAGCTTTCTTT.